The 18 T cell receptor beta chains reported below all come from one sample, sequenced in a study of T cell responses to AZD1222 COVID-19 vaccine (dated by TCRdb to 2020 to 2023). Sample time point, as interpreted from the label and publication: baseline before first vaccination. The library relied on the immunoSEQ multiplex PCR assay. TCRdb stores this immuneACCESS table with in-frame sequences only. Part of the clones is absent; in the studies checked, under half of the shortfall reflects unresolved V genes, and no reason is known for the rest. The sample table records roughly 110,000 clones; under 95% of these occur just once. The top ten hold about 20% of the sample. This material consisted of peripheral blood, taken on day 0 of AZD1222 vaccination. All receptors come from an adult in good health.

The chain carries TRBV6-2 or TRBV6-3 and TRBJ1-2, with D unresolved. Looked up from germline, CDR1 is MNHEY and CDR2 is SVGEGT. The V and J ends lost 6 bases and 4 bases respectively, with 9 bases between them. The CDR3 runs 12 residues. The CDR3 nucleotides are TGTGCCAGCAGCCCGGACGGCTATGGCTACACCTTC. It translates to CASSPDGYGYTF.

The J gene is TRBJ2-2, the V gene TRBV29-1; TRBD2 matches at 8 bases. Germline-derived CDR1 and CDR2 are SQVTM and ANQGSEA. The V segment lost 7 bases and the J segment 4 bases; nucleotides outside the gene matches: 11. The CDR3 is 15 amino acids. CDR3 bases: TGCAGCGCCCGAAGAGGCGGGGGGTCCACCGGGGAGCTGTTTTTT. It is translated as CSARRGGGSTGELFF.

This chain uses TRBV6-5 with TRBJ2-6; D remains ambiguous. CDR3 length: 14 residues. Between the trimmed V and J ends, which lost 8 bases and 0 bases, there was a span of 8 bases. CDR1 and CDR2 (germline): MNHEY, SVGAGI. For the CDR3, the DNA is TGTGCCAGCGTGGCGCTCTCTGGGGCCAACGTCCTGACTTTC. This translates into CASVALSGANVLTF.

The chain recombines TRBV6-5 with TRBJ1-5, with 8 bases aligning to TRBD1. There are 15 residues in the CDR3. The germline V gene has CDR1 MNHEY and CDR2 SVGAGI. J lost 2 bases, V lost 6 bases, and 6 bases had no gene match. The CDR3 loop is CASRYGQGRNQPQHF. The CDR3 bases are TGTGCCAGCAGATACGGACAGGGACGCAATCAGCCCCAGCATTTT.

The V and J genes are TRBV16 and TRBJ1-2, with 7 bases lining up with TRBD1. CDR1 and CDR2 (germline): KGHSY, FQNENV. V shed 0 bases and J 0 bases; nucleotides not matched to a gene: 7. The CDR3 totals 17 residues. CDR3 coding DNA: TGTGCCAGCAGCCAATCAAGGGGGCAAAAAGCTAACTATGGCTACACCTTC. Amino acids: CASSQSRGQKANYGYTF.

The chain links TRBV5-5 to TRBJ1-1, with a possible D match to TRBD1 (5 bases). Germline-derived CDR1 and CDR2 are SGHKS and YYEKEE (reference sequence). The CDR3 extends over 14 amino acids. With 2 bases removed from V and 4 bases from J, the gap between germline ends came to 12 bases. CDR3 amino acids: CASSFIDGGTEAFF. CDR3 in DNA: TGTGCCAGCAGCTTTATCGACGGGGGCACTGAAGCTTTCTTT.

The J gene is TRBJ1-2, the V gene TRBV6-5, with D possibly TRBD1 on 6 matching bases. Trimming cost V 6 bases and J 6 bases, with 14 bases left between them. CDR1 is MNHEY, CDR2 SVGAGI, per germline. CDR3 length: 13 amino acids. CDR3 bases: TGTGCCAGCAGATTTACAGGGCCCAATGGCTACACCTTC. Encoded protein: CASRFTGPNGYTF.

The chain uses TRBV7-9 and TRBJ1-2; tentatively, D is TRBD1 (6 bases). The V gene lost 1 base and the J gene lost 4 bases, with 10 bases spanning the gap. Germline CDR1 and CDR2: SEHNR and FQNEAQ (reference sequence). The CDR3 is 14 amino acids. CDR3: CASSLDGGGYGYTF. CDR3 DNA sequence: TGTGCCAGCAGCTTAGATGGGGGCGGCTATGGCTACACCTTC. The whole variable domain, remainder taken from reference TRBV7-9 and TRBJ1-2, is DTGVSQNPRHKITKRGQNVTFRCDPISEHNRLYWYRQTLGQGPEFLTYFQNEAQLEKSRLLSDRFSAERPKGSFSTLEIQRTEQGDSAMYLCASSLDGGGYGYTFGSGTRLTVV.

CDR3: CASSQVGRPYEQYF. In DNA form, the CDR3 reads TGCGCCAGCAGCCAAGTGGGCAGACCCTACGAGCAGTACTTC. V is TRBV4-1 and J is TRBJ2-7; D is undetermined. Germline V CDR1 and CDR2: MGHRA, YSYEKL. V was shortened by 1 base and J by 2 bases, with 9 bases between the two germline ends. The CDR3 has 14 amino acids.

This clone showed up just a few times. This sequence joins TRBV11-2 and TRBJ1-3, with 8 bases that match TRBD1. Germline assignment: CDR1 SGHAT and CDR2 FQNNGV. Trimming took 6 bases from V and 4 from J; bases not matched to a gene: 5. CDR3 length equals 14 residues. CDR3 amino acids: CASRRTGMGNTIYF. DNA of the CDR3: TGTGCCAGCAGACGGACAGGGATGGGAAACACCATATATTTT.

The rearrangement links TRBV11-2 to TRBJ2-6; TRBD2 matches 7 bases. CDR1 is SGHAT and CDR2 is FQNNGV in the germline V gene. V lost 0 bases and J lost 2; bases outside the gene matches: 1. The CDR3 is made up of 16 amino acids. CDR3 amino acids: CASSLEGGTGANVLTF. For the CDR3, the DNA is TGTGCCAGCAGCTTAGAGGGGGGGACTGGGGCCAACGTCCTGACTTTC.

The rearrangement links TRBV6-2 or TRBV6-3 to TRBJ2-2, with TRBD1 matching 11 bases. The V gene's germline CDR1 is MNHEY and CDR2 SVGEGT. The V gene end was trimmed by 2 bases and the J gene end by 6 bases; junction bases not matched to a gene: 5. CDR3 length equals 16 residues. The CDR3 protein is CASSYAGTGGAGELFF. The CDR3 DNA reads TGTGCCAGCAGTTACGCCGGGACAGGGGGTGCCGGGGAGCTGTTTTTT.

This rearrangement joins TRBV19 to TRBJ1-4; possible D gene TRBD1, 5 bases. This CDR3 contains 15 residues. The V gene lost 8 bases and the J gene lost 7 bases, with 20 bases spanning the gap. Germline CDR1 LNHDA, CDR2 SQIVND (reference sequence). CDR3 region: CASAPRIRASEKLFF. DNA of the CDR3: TGTGCCAGTGCCCCCCGGATCAGGGCGAGTGAAAAACTGTTTTTT.

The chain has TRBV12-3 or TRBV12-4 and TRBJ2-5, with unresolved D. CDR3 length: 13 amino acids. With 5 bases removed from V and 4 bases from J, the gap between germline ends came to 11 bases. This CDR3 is CASSPPGVETQYF. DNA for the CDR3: TGTGCCAGCAGTCCCCCGGGTGTAGAGACCCAGTACTTC.

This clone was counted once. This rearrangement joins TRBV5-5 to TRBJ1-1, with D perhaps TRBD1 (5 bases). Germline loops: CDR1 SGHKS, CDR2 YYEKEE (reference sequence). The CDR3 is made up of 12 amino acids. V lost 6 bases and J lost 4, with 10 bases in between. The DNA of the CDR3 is TGTGCCAGCATCCGAGGGGCCACTGAAGCTTTCTTT. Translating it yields CASIRGATEAFF.

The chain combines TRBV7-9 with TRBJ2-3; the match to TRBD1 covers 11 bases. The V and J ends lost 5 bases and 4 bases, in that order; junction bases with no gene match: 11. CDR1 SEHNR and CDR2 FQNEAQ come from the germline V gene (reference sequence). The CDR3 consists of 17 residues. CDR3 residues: CASSRTGGTGGSDTQYF. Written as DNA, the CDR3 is TGTGCCAGCAGCCGAACCGGAGGGACAGGGGGGTCAGATACGCAGTATTTT.

The CDR3 DNA sequence: TGCGCCAGCAGCCAAGATGTAGGAGGTCGGGCACAGCAGACCCAGTACTTC. It is translated as CASSQDVGGRAQQTQYF. The V and J genes are TRBV4-3 and TRBJ2-5, with D perhaps TRBD2 (5 bases). Trimming stripped 0 bases from V and 6 bases from J, with 20 bases between. Per germline, CDR1 LGHNA and CDR2 YSLEER. The CDR3 length is 17 residues.

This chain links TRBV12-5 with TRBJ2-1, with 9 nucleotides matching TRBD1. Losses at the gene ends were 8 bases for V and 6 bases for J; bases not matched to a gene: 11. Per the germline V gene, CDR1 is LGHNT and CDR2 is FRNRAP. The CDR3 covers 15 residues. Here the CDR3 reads CASFWGTGISNEQFF. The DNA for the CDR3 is TGTGCTAGTTTTTGGGGGACAGGGATTTCCAATGAGCAGTTCTTC.